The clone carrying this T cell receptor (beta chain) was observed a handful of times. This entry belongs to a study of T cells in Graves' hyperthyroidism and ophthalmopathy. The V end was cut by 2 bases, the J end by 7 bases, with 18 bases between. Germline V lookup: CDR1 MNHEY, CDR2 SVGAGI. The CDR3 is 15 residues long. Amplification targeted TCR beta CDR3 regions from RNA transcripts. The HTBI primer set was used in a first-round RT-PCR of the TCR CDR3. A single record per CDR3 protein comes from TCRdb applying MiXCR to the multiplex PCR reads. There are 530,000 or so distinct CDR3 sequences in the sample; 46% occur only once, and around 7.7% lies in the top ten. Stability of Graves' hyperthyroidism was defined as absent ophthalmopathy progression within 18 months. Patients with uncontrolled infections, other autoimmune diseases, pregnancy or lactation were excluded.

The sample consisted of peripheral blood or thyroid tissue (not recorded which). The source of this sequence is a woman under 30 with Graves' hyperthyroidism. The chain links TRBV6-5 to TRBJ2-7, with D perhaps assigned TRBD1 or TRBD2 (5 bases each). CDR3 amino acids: CASSYGGPGSGEQYF. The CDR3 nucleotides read TGTGCCAGCAGTTACGGCGGTCCAGGGTCGGGGGAGCAGTACTTC.